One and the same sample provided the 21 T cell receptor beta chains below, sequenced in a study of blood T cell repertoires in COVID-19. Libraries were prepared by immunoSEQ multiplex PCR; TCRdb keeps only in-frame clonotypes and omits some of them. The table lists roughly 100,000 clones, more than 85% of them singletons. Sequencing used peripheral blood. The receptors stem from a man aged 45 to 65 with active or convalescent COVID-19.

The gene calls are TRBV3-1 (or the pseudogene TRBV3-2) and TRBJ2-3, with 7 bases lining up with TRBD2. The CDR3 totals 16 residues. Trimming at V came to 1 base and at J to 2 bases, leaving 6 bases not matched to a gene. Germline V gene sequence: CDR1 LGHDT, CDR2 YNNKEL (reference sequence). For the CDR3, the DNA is TGTGCCAGCAGCCAAGGAGCGGGATATCCCACAGATACGCAGTATTTT. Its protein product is CASSQGAGYPTDTQYF.

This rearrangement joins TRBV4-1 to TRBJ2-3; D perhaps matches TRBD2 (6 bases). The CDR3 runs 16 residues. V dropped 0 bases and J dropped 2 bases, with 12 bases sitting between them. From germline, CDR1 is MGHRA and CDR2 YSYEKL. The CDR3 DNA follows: TGCGCCAGCAGCCAAGATAGCGGCAGTAACACAGATACGCAGTATTTT. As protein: CASSQDSGSNTDTQYF.

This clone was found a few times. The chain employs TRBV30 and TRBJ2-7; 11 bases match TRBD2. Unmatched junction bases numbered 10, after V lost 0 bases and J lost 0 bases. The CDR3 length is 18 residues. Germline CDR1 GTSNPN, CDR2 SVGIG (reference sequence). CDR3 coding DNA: TGTGCCTGGAGTGTAGCGGGGACCGGGACTAGCGGCTCCTACGAGCAGTACTTC. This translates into CAWSVAGTGTSGSYEQYF.

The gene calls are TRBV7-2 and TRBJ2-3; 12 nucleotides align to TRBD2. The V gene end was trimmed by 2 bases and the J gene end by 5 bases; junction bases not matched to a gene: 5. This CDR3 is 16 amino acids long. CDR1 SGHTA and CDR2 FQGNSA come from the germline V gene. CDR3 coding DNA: TGTGCCAGCAGCTTATCTAGCGGGGGGGCCGAAGATACGCAGTATTTT. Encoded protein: CASSLSSGGAEDTQYF.

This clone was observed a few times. CDR3 bases: TGTGCCAGTGGGGTGGAGGTCCGGGCCAACGTCCTGACTTTC. This translates into CASGVEVRANVLTF. V usage is TRBV6-5 and J usage is TRBJ2-6; possibly TRBD2 for D (5 bases). V was cut by 9 bases and J by 5 bases, with 14 bases left in between. CDR3 length equals 14 residues. The V gene's germline CDR1 is MNHEY and CDR2 SVGAGI.

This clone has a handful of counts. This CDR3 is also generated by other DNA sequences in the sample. The CDR3 DNA sequence: TGTGCCAGCAGCCCGACGTCAGGGGAGACCCAGTACTTC. This codes for CASSPTSGETQYF. The J gene is TRBJ2-5, the V gene TRBV7-7; D possibly corresponds to TRBD1 (5 bases). CDR1 and CDR2 from the germline V gene are SSHAT and FNYEAQ (reference sequence). The CDR3 has 13 amino acids. Trimming removed 5 bases from V and 5 bases from J, with 12 bases in between.

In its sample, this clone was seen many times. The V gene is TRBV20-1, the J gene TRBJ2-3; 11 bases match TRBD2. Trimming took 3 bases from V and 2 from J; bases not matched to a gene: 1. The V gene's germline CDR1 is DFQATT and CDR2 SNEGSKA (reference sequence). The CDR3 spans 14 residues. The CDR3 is CSASSGGDTDTQYF. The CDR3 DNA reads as TGCAGTGCTAGTAGCGGGGGGGACACAGATACGCAGTATTTT.

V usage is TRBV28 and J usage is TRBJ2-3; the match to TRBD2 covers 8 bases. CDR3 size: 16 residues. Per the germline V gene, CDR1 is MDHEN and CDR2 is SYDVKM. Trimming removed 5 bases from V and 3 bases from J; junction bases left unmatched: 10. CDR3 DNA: TGTGCCAGCAGTGGGAGAGCGGGGGACCTGACAGATACGCAGTATTTT. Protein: CASSGRAGDLTDTQYF.

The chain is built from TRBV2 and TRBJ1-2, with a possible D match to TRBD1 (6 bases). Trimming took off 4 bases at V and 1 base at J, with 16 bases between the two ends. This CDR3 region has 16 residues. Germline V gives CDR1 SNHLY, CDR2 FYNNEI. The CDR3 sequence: CASSAQGPLINYGYTF. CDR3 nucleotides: TGTGCCAGCAGTGCCCAGGGGCCACTCATTAACTATGGCTACACCTTC.

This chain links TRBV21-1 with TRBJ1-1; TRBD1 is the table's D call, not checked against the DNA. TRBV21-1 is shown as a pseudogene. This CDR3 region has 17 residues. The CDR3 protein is CASSKVRCRYRGQEAFF. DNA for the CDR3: TGTGCCAGCAGCAAAGTTCGCTGTCGGTACAGGGGGCAAGAAGCTTTCTTT.

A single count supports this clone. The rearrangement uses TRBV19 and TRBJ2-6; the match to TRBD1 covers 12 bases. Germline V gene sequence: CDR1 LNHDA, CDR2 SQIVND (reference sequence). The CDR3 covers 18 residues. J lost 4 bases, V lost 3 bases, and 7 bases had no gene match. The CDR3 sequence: CASSILGQGARGANVLTF. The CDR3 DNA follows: TGTGCCAGTAGTATTTTGGGACAGGGGGCAAGAGGGGCCAACGTCCTGACTTTC.

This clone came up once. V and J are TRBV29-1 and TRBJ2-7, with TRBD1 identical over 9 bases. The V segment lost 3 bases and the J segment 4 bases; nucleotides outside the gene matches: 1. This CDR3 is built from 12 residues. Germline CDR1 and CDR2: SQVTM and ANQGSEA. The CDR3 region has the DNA TGCAGCGTTGAGGGACAGGGATACGAGCAGTACTTC. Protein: CSVEGQGYEQYF.

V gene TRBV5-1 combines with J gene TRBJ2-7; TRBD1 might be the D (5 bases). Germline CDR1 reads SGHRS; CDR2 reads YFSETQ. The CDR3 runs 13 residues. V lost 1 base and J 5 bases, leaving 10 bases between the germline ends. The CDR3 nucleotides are TGCGCCAGCAGCTTGTCGTCAGGGAACGAGCAGTACTTC. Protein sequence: CASSLSSGNEQYF.

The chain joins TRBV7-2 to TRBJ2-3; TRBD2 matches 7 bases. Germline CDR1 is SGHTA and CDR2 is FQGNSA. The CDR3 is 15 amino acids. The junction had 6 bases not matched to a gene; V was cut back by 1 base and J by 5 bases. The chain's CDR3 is CASSLGGLDLDTQYF. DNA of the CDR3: TGTGCCAGCAGCTTAGGCGGACTAGACTTAGATACGCAGTATTTT. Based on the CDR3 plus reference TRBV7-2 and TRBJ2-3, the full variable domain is GAGVSQSPSNKVTEKGKDVELRCDPISGHTALYWYRQSLGQGLEFLIYFQGNSAPDKSGLPSDRFSAERTGGSVSTLTIQRTQQEDSAVYLCASSLGGLDLDTQYFGPGTRLTVL.

CDR3 loop: CASSRASLEQYF. For the CDR3, the DNA is TGTGCCAGCAGCCGAGCCTCTTTAGAGCAGTACTTC. The chain combines TRBV7-8 with TRBJ2-7, with no clear D. Looked up from germline, CDR1 is SGHVS and CDR2 is FQNEAQ. V was trimmed by 5 bases and J by 7 bases, leaving 12 bases between them. This CDR3 has 12 amino acids. Drawing the rest from reference TRBV7-8 and TRBJ2-7, the complete variable domain is GAGVSQSPRYKVAKRGQDVALRCDPISGHVSLFWYQQALGQGPEFLTYFQNEAQLDKSGLPSDRFFAERPEGSVSTLKIQRTQQEDSAVYLCASSRASLEQYFGPGTRLTVT.

The CDR3 reads CASIPGTGGNTIYF. CDR3 DNA sequence: TGTGCCAGCATTCCCGGGACAGGGGGAAACACCATATATTTT. This rearrangement joins TRBV2 to TRBJ1-3; 9 nucleotides agree with TRBD1. The CDR3 runs to 14 residues. Germline V gene sequence: CDR1 SNHLY, CDR2 FYNNEI. V lost 7 bases, J lost 4 bases, and 5 bases stayed unmatched.

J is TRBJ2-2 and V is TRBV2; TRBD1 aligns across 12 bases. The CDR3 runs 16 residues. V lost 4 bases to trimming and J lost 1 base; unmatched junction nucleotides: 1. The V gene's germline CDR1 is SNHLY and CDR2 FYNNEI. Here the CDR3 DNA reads TGTGCCAGCAGTGGGGACAGGGGGCTGAACACCGGGGAGCTGTTTTTT. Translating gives CASSGDRGLNTGELFF. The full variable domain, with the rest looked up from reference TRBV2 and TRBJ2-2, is EPEVTQTPSHQVTQMGQEVILRCVPISNHLYFYWYRQILGQKVEFLVSFYNNEISEKSEIFDDQFSVERPDGSNFTLKIRSTKLEDSAMYFCASSGDRGLNTGELFFGEGSRLTVL.

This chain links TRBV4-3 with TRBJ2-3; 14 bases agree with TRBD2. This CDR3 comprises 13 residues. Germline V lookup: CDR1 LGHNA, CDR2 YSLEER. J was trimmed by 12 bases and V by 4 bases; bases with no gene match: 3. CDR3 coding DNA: TGCGCCAGCAGCCGGGGACTAGCGGGGGTTCAGTATTTT. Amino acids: CASSRGLAGVQYF.

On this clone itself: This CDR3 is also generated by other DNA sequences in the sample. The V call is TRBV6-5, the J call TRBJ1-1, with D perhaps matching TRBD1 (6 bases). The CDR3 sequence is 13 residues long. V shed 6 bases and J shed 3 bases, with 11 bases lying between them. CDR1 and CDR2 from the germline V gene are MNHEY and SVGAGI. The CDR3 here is CASRVQGDTEAFF. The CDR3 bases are TGTGCCAGCAGAGTACAGGGAGACACTGAAGCTTTCTTT.

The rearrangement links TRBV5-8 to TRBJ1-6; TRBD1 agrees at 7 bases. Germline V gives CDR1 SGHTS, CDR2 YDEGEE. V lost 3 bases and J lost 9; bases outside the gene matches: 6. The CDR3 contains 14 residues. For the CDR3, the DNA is TGTGCCAGCAGCTCCAGCCACAGGGGTTCACCCCTCCACTTT. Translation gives CASSSSHRGSPLHF.

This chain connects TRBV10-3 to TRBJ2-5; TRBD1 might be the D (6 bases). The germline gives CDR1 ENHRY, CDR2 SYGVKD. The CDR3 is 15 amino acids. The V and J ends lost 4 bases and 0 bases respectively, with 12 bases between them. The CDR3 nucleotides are TGTGCCATCAGTGGGGGGCTGACATACCAAGAGACCCAGTACTTC. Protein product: CAISGGLTYQETQYF.